A single T cell receptor (beta chain) is shown here with its context. The antigen remains undetermined. The germline gives CDR1 LGHNA, CDR2 YNFKEQ. This CDR3 is built from 14 residues. The trim removed 3 bases at V and 6 bases at J, leaving 4 bases unmatched. This sample is drawn from a study of cytomegalovirus exposure and HLA in healthy donors. Primers: 60 Vbeta forward and 13 Jbeta reverse. This table comes from immunoSEQ multiplex PCR, and its TCRdb copy is limited to in-frame clones, with some not included. Its table lists around 130,000 clones. Findings and limits, study-wide: Later on, a genetic analysis was performed. It linked a missense variant in DCLRE1C with V- and J-gene trimming of TCR beta. In vitro, a few CMV-associated chains proved specific for CMV antigens.

The rearrangement joins TRBV4-2 to TRBJ2-1; TRBD1 agrees at 8 bases. The sample was PBMCs. This receptor was obtained from an older woman in good health and CMV-seronegative. This CDR3 reads CASSHGQGVNEQFF. As DNA, the CDR3 is TGTGCCAGCAGCCATGGACAGGGTGTCAATGAGCAGTTCTTC.